A selection of T cell receptor beta chains follows, all from one sample in a study of blood T cell repertoires in COVID-19. Sequenced by immunoSEQ multiplex PCR; TCRdb stores in-frame clones only, minus some. The sample holds around 160,000 clones; about 84% are singletons and the top ten take 10% to 15%. Sequencing was carried out using peripheral blood. These TCRs come from a man aged 55 to 70 with active or convalescent COVID-19. Both conserved end residues are trimmed from each CDR3. D genes are given only for firm matches.

NA	TRBV6-5	ASSSLSETQY
NA	TRBV2	ASSVNRDSLQY
TRBD1	TRBV28	ASTQTGTGSRKLF
NA	TRBV6-5	ASSSWGPNEQF
NA	TRBV5-1	ASSLGPGSSYEQY
TRBD2	TRBV5-1	ASSLDAGGLLGKAQY
NA	TRBV11-1	ASSPQGFGNTIY
TRBD2	TRBV10-2	ASSAGGPVYEQY
NA	TRBV12-3/TRBV12-4	ASSAGARGYT
TRBD1	TRBV2	ASTQQGQNEKLF
TRBD1	TRBV5-1	ASSSVPGQGDTQY
NA	TRBV18	ASSPSGSGELF
NA	TRBV27	ASSPLSNQPQH
TRBD1	TRBV28	ASSFQRQGYYQPQH
NA	TRBV10-3	AIRQGPGELF
TRBD2	TRBV9	ASSPRTTSATDTQY
TRBD2	TRBV5-1	ASRPASGSTDTQY
TRBD2	TRBV4-3	ASSRLAGGYNEQF
NA	TRBV18	ASSPRPATGHETQY
TRBD1	TRBV7-8	ASSREGQGDYGYT
TRBD1	TRBV18	ASSPTGGNEQF
TRBD1	TRBV6-4	ASMAGTGEGNTEAF
NA	TRBV9	ASSVEGGGSSYNEQF
TRBD2	TRBV15	ATSRDLGLAGGP
TRBD1	TRBV10-1	ACRRQGGSETQY
NA	TRBV9	ASSLVSAENTGELF
TRBD2	TRBV18	ASSPPMGAGGPQNEQF
TRBD1	TRBV2	ASSGRGWNEQF
NA	TRBV30	AWSVEGTGNSPLH
NA	TRBV6-6	ASSLQSTNEKLF
NA	TRBV19	ASSIGGGNTQY